This TCR beta chain was documented in a study of OX40 agonist ivuxolimab in advanced cancers. About the study: Treatment of patients was with ivuxolimab, an agonistic anti-OX40 (CD134) antibody.

General observations from the study: At doses 0.1 to 3.0 mg/kg, CD4+ and CD8+ clones expanded. Some of the nonresponding patients also showed low levels of normalized T-cell clonal expansion.

Of note for this clone: Its antigen is currently unknown.

The protocol was immunoSEQ multiplex PCR, while the TCRdb copy is restricted to in-frame clones and leaves out a portion. Of around 79,000 clones in the sample, 90% to 95% are singletons; the top ten hold under 3%. On cycle 4 day 1 and cycle 7 day 1, as well as at baseline, blood was sampled. Per the germline V gene, CDR1 is SGHVS and CDR2 is FQNEAQ. The V gene lost 2 bases and the J gene lost 6 bases, with 10 bases spanning the gap. This CDR3 is built from 14 residues. The genes are TRBV7-8 and TRBJ2-2; D is unresolved. Sequenced material: CD4+ or CD8+ T cells sorted from blood, taken in a trial of the OX40 agonist ivuxolimab. This clonotype was sampled from an adult with an advanced solid tumor such as melanoma, head and neck, liver or kidney cancer. CDR3 loop: CASSLNYLSGELFF. The CDR3 bases are TGTGCCAGCAGCTTAAACTATCTATCCGGGGAGCTGTTTTTT.